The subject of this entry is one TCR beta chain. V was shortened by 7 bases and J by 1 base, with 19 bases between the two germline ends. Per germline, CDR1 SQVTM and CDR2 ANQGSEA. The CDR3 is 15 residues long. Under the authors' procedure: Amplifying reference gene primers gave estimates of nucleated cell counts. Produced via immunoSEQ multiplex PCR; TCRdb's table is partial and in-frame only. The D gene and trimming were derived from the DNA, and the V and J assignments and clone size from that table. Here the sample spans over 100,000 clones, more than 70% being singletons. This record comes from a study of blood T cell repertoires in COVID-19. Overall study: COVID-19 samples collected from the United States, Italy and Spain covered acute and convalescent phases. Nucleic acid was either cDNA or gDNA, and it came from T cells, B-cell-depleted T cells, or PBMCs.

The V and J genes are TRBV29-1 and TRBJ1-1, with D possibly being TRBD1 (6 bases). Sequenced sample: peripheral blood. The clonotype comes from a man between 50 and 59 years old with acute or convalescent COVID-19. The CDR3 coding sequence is TGCAGCGCGACGATCGGGACACCCCAGAACACTGAAGCTTTCTTT. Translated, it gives CSATIGTPQNTEAFF.